Following are 5 T cell receptor beta chains from one sample sequenced in a study of T cells in Graves' hyperthyroidism and ophthalmopathy. Researchers took RNA transcripts and amplified the TCR beta CDR3 regions from them. An initial round of RT-PCR targeting the TCR CDR3 relied on the HTBI primer set. TCRdb called the multiplex PCR reads again in MiXCR, with one record for every CDR3 protein. The sample consists of roughly 700,000 distinct CDR3 sequences, 35% of them appearing once. Sequenced input: blood. All receptors come from a woman aged 40 to 50 with Graves' hyperthyroidism.

The rearrangement joins TRBV7-2 to TRBJ1-2, with D possibly matching TRBD1 (5 bases). CDR3 length equals 16 residues. Germline loops: CDR1 SGHTA, CDR2 FQGNSA. Trimming took 1 base from V and 4 from J, leaving 16 bases between them. The CDR3 loop is CASSLVWGDRSYGYTF. The CDR3 DNA sequence: TGTGCCAGCAGCTTAGTTTGGGGAGACAGATCCTATGGCTACACCTTC.

This clonotype was seen many times. The chain employs TRBV19 and TRBJ1-1; D might be TRBD1 (5 bases). The V gene lost 3 bases and the J gene lost 2 bases, with 10 bases spanning the gap. Germline-derived CDR1 and CDR2 are LNHDA and SQIVND (reference sequence). There are 14 residues in the CDR3. CDR3: CASSMTATNTEAFF. The CDR3 DNA is TGTGCCAGTAGTATGACAGCTACCAACACTGAAGCTTTCTTT.

In its sample, this clonotype was seen many times. This chain joins TRBV12-3 or TRBV12-4 and TRBJ1-5, with no clear D. The CDR3 consists of 14 residues. The V end was cut by 6 bases, the J end by 3 bases, with 12 bases between. CDR3 coding DNA: TGTGCCAGCAGCCCCGGACGGATCAATCAGCCCCAGCATTTT. Its protein product is CASSPGRINQPQHF.

This clonotype appeared a single time. This may stem from a read error, because a much larger clone lies one nucleotide away. The CDR3 spells CASSLRANQPRHF. CDR3 nucleotides: TGTGCCAGCAGCTTGCGGGCCAATCAGCCCCGGCATTTT. The chain uses TRBV5-4 and TRBJ1-5; no clear D gene. The CDR3 consists of 13 residues. The germline CDR1 and CDR2 sequences are SGHNT and YYREEE (reference sequence).

This chain links TRBV19 with TRBJ2-7; 10 bases fit TRBD1. Per germline, CDR1 LNHDA and CDR2 SQIVND (reference sequence). With 9 bases clipped from V and 0 bases from J, the junction kept 8 bases outside the gene matches. This CDR3 has 15 residues. The CDR3 protein is CASSKGQGSSYEQYF. The CDR3 DNA follows: TGTGCCAGCAGCAAGGGACAGGGGAGCTCCTACGAGCAGTACTTC. Together with reference TRBV19 and TRBJ2-7, the CDR3 gives the full variable domain: DGGITQSPKYLFRKEGQNVTLSCEQNLNHDAMYWYRQDPGQGLRLIYYSQIVNDFQKGDIAEGYSVSREKKESFPLTVTSAQKNPTAFYLCASSKGQGSSYEQYFGPGTRLTVT.